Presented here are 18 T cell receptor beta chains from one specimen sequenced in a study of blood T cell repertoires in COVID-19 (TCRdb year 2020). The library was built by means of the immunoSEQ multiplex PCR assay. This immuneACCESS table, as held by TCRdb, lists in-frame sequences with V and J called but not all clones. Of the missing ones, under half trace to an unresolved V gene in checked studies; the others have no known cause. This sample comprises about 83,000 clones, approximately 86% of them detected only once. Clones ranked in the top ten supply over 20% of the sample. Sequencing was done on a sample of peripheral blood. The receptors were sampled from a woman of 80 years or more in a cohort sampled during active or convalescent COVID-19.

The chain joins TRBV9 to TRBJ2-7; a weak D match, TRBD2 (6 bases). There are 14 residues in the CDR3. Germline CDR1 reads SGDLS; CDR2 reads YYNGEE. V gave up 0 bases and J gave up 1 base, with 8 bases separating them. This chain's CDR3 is CASSVEEGSYEQYF. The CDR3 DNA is TGTGCCAGCAGCGTAGAGGAGGGTTCCTACGAGCAGTACTTC.

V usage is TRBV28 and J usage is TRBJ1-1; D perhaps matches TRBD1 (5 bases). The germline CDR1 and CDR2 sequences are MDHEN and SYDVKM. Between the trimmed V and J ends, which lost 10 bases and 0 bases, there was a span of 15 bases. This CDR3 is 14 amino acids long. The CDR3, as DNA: TGTGCCACCACAACGTCAGGGATGAACACTGAAGCTTTCTTT. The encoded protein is CATTTSGMNTEAFF.

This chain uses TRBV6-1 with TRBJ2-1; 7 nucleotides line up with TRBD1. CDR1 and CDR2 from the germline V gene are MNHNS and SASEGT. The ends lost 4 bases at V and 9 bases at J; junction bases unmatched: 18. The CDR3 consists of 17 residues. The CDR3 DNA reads TGTGCCAGCAGTGCAAAAGCTGGGACAGCCGTGTGGGGTGAGCAGTTCTTC. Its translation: CASSAKAGTAVWGEQFF.

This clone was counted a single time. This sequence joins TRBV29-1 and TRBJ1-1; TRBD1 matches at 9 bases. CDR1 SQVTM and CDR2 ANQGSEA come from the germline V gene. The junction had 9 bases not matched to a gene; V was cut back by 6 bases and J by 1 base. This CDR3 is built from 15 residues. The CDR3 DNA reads TGCAGCGTCTCCAATCCGGGACAGGGGAACACTGAAGCTTTCTTT. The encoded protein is CSVSNPGQGNTEAFF.

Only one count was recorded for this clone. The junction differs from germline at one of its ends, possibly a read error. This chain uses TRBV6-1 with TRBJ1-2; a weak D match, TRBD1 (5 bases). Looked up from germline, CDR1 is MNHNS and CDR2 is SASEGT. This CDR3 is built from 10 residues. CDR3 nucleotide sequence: TGTGCCAGCAGTGAGTTAGTTAGGGGCTTC. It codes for CASSELVRGF.

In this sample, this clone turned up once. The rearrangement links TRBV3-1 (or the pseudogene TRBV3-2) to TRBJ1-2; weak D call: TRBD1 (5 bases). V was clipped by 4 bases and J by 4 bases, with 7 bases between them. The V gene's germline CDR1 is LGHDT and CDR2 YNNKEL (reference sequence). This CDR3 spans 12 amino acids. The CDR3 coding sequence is TGTGCCAGCAGCCGCGACAGCTATGGCTACACCTTC. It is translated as CASSRDSYGYTF.

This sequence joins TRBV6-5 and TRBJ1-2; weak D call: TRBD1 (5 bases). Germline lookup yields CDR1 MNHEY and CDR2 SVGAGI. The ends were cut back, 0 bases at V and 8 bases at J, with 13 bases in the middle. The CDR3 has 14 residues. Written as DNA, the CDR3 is TGTGCCAGCAGTTACTCGTCAGGGATCGGCGGCTACACCTTC. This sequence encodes CASSYSSGIGGYTF.

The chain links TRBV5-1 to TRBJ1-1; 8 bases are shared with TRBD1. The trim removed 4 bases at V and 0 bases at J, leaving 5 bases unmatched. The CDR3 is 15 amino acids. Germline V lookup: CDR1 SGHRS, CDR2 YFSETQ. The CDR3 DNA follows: TGCGCCAGCAGCGATAGGACAGGGTTGAACACTGAAGCTTTCTTT. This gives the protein CASSDRTGLNTEAFF.

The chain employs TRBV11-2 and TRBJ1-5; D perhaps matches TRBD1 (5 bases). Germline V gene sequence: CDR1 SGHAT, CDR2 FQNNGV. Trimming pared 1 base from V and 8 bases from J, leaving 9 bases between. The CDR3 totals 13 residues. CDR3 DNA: TGTGCCAGCAGCTTAGTGCGGGGGGAGCCCCAGCATTTT. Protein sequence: CASSLVRGEPQHF.

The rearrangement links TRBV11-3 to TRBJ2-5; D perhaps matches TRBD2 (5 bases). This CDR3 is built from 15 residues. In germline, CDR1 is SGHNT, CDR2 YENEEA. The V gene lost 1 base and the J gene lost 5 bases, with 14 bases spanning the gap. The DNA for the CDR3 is TGTGCCAGCAGCTTAGTCTCCGGGGTAAGGGAGACCCAGTACTTC. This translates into CASSLVSGVRETQYF.

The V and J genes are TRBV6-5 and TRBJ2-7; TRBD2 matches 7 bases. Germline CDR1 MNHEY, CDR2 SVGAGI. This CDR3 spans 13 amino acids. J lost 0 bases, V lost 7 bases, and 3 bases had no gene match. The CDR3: CASTPGGSYEQYV. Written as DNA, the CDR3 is TGTGCCAGCACCCCGGGGGGCTCCTACGAGCAGTACGTC.

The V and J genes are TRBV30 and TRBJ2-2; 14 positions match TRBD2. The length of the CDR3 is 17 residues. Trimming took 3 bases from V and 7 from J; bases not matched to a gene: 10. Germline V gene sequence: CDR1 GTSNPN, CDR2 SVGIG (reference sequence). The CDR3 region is CAWRRQGLAGAYGELFF. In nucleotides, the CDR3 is TGTGCCTGGAGAAGACAGGGACTAGCGGGAGCGTACGGGGAGCTGTTTTTT.

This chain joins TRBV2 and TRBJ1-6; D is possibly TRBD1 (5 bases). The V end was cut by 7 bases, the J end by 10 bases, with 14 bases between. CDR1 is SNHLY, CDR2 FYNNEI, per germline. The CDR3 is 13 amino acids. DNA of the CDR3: TGTGCCAGCAAAAATCAAGGGGAATCACCCCTCCACTTT. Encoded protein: CASKNQGESPLHF.

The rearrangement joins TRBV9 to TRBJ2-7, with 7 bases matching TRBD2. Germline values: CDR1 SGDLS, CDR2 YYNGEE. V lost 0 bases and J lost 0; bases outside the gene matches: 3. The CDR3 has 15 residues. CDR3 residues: CASSVGGGNSYEQYF. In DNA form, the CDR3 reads TGTGCCAGCAGCGTAGGGGGGGGAAACTCCTACGAGCAGTACTTC.

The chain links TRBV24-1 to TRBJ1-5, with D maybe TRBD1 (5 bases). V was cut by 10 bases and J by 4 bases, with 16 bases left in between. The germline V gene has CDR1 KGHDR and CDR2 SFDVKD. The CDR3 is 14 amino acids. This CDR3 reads CATADSILNQPQHF. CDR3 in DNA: TGTGCCACTGCCGACAGTATACTTAATCAGCCCCAGCATTTT.

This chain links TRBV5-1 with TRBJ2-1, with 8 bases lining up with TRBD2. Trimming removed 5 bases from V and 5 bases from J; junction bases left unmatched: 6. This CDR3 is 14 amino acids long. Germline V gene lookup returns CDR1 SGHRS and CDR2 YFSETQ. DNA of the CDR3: TGCGCCAGCAGTCGGGGGGGCAGTCACAATGAGCAGTTCTTC. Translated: CASSRGGSHNEQFF.

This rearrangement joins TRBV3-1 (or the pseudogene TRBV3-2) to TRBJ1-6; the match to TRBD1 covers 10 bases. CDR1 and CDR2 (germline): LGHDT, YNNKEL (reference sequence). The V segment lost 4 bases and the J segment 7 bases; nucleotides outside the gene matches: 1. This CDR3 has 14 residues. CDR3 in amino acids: CASSPGQGNSPLHF. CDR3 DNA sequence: TGTGCCAGCAGCCCGGGACAGGGGAATTCACCCCTCCACTTT.

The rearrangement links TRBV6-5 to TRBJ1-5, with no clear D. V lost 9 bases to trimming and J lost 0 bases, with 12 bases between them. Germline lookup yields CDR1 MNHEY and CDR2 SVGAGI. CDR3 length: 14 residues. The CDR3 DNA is TGTGCCAGTGGGGAGCCATATAGCAATCAGCCCCAGCATTTT. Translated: CASGEPYSNQPQHF.